These T cell receptor beta chains were read from a single sample in a study of siplizumab effects on memory and regulatory T cells. Repertoires were generated with immunoSEQ multiplex PCR, while TCRdb's copy carries only in-frame clones and drops some. This repertoire shows 40,000 to 45,000 clones, about 89% found once; its top ten account for roughly 0.23%. Input material: naive CD4+ T cells sorted from blood. The receptor set was obtained from a human donor in good health. CDR3s include the opening cysteine and the closing phenylalanine or tryptophan. D genes are given only for firm matches. Not every row has a clone size; where given, it reads once, few, many or a size class.

D gene	V gene	J gene	clone size	CDR3 protein	CDR3 DNA
.	TRBV11-1	TRBJ1-2	.	CASSLAVGDYGYTF	TGTGCCAGCAGCTTAGCTGTCGGGGACTATGGCTACACCTTC
.	TRBV19	TRBJ2-5	.	CASSIAETQYF	TGTGCCAGTAGTATAGCGGAGACCCAGTACTTC
.	TRBV7-2	TRBJ2-3	.	CASSLEPQRDTQYF	TGTGCCAGCAGCTTAGAGCCCCAACGGGATACGCAGTATTTT
TRBD1	TRBV19	TRBJ1-5	.	CASSIETGRGQPQHF	TGTGCCAGTAGTATAGAGACAGGGAGAGGACAGCCCCAGCATTTT
TRBD1	TRBV10-2	TRBJ2-1	.	CASRPGQGIYEQFF	TGCGCCAGCAGACCGGGACAGGGTATATATGAGCAGTTCTTC
.	TRBV5-1	TRBJ2-7	once	CASSFRSNGAYEQYF	TGCGCCAGCAGCTTTCGGTCGAATGGCGCCTACGAGCAGTACTTC
TRBD2	TRBV9	TRBJ2-1	.	CASSFGLAGGPGEQFF	TGTGCCAGCAGCTTCGGACTAGCGGGAGGGCCTGGTGAGCAGTTCTTC
TRBD1	TRBV18	TRBJ1-2	.	CASSPQGGGADGYTF	TGTGCCAGCTCACCACAAGGAGGGGGCGCGGATGGCTACACCTTC
TRBD1	TRBV19	TRBJ1-4	once	CASSMRTGGSANEKLFF	TGTGCCAGTAGTATGCGGACAGGGGGATCGGCTAATGAAAAACTGTTTTTT
.	TRBV7-3	TRBJ1-1	.	CASSSVRGTEAFF	TGTGCCAGCAGCTCCGTGAGGGGCACTGAAGCTTTCTTT
TRBD1	TRBV19	TRBJ1-1	.	CASSIFRGGDLNTEAFF	TGTGCCAGTAGTATATTTAGAGGGGGCGATTTGAACACTGAAGCTTTCTTT
.	TRBV9	TRBJ1-3	.	CASSRGSSGNTIYF	TGTGCCAGCAGCCGAGGGAGCTCTGGAAACACCATATATTTT
.	TRBV7-2	TRBJ1-1	.	CASSLAWQTEAFF	TGTGCCAGCAGCTTAGCGTGGCAGACTGAAGCTTTCTTT
.	TRBV6-5	TRBJ2-7	once	CASSYSGVSSYEQYF	TGTGCCAGCAGTTACTCGGGGGTATCGTCCTACGAGCAGTACTTC
.	TRBV2	TRBJ2-7	.	CASTEGVEQYF	TGTGCCAGCACAGAAGGGGTCGAGCAGTACTTC
.	TRBV7-6	TRBJ2-7	.	CASSLAGTYEQYF	TGTGCCAGCAGCTTAGCGGGGACCTACGAGCAGTACTTC
.	TRBV5-4	TRBJ1-6	.	CASSLERNNSPLHF	TGTGCCAGCAGCTTGGAGCGGAATAATTCACCCCTCCACTTT
TRBD1	TRBV5-4	TRBJ1-2	.	CASSLGQGGYGYTF	TGTGCCAGCAGCTTAGGACAGGGGGGTTATGGCTACACCTTC
TRBD2	TRBV19	TRBJ2-1	.	CASSMGGVNEQFF	TGTGCCAGTAGTATGGGAGGGGTGAATGAGCAGTTCTTC
TRBD1	TRBV5-4	TRBJ1-4	.	CASSLGPQGEEEKLFF	TGTGCCAGCAGCTTGGGACCTCAGGGGGAGGAAGAAAAACTGTTTTTT
TRBD1	TRBV27	TRBJ2-7	.	CASSNRGYTAYEQYF	TGTGCCAGCAGTAACAGGGGTTATACGGCCTACGAGCAGTACTTC
.	TRBV5-8	TRBJ1-1	.	CASSMSHRALKEAFF	TGTGCCAGCAGCATGTCACACAGGGCCCTTAAGGAAGCTTTCTTT
.	TRBV10-3	TRBJ1-5	.	CAISESVGQGGNQPQHF	TGTGCCATCAGTGAGTCGGTTGGCCAGGGCGGCAATCAGCCCCAGCATTTT
.	TRBV27	TRBJ2-1	.	CASSLGSGGFYNEQFF	TGTGCCAGCAGTTTAGGGTCAGGTGGTTTCTACAATGAGCAGTTCTTC
.	TRBV6-5	TRBJ1-2	.	CASSYQAGYGYTF	TGTGCCAGCAGTTACCAAGCAGGGTATGGCTACACCTTC
TRBD1	TRBV19	TRBJ1-5	.	CASSITGDQPQHF	TGTGCCAGTAGTATAACAGGGGACCAGCCCCAGCATTTT
TRBD1	TRBV4-1	TRBJ1-3	.	CASSLTTGTGGVTFTIYF	TGCGCCAGCAGCCTAACCACCGGGACAGGGGGCGTCACTTTCACCATATATTTT
.	TRBV5-1	TRBJ2-7	.	CATEGTEKQYF	TGCGCCACCGAGGGAACGGAGAAGCAGTACTTC